This passage covers 14 T cell receptor beta chains from one sample sequenced in a study of beta chain features in type 1 diabetes. Investigators reverse transcribed all isolated RNA, so they sequenced expressed TCRB transcripts. Profiled with immunoSEQ multiplex PCR; TCRdb holds only in-frame clones, not every one. The sample lists roughly 380,000 clones; about 18% were seen once. The sample taken for sequencing was naive CD4+ T cells from blood. The receptors were gathered from a woman aged 18-30 years in good health.

This clone was seen a few times. The CDR3 DNA follows: TGTGCCAGTACAGCCCCTATGGGCAGTTACAATGAGCAGTTCTTC. It codes for CASTAPMGSYNEQFF. This sequence joins TRBV19 and TRBJ2-1; no firm D call. The V end was cut by 7 bases, the J end by 4 bases, with 17 bases between. Germline CDR1 and CDR2: LNHDA and SQIVND (reference sequence). This CDR3 comprises 15 residues.

The J gene is TRBJ2-2, the V gene TRBV5-1; 12 bases align to TRBD1. J lost 5 bases, V lost 4 bases, and 9 bases had no gene match. The germline gives CDR1 SGHRS, CDR2 YFSETQ. CDR3 size: 17 residues. In DNA form, the CDR3 reads TGCGCCAGCAGCGCAGTGTCGGGACAGGGGGCGACCGGGGAGCTGTTTTTT. The encoded protein is CASSAVSGQGATGELFF.

This clone was detected only a few times. The chain combines TRBV2 with TRBJ2-7, with no clear D. Trimming shortened V by 4 bases and J by 3 bases, and 13 bases separated the two germline ends. In germline, CDR1 is SNHLY, CDR2 FYNNEI. This CDR3 spans 14 amino acids. CDR3 nucleotides: TGTGCCAGCAGTGGTCTCAGACTGGGCTACGAGCAGTACTTC. Amino acids: CASSGLRLGYEQYF.

This clone was found a few times. The rearrangement links TRBV30 to TRBJ1-1, with D possibly being TRBD1 (6 bases). Germline-derived CDR1 and CDR2 are GTSNPN and SVGIG (reference sequence). V was shortened by 5 bases and J by 0 bases, with 13 bases between the two germline ends. The CDR3 runs 14 residues. CDR3 sequence reads: CAWGGGRLNTEAFF. The CDR3 nucleotides read TGTGCCTGGGGCGGGGGGCGCCTGAACACTGAAGCTTTCTTT.

The chain is built from TRBV18 and TRBJ1-2, with 7 bases fitting TRBD1. Trimming cost V 3 bases and J 3 bases; bases outside gene matches: 4. Germline V CDR1 and CDR2: KGHSH, LQKENI. The CDR3 sequence is 14 residues long. Here the CDR3 DNA reads TGTGCCAGCTCACCCCTGCAGGGGGACTATGGCTACACCTTC. Its translation: CASSPLQGDYGYTF.

The chain has TRBV7-9 and TRBJ1-1; D gene unclear. This CDR3 region has 13 residues. The germline V gene encodes CDR1 SEHNR and CDR2 FQNEAQ (reference sequence). Trimming took 5 bases from V and 5 from J, leaving 12 bases between them. The CDR3 bases are TGTGCCAGCAGCCCCGGTCGGGTTACTGAAGCTTTCTTT. Protein product: CASSPGRVTEAFF.

This clone was observed a few times. The gene calls are TRBV29-1 and TRBJ2-4; TRBD2 matches 12 bases. The CDR3 has 15 amino acids. J gave up 7 bases and V 4 bases, and 8 bases lay outside the gene matches. The germline V gene encodes CDR1 SQVTM and CDR2 ANQGSEA. This chain's CDR3 is CSVGLAGVAGNIQYF. CDR3 sequence (DNA): TGCAGCGTTGGACTAGCGGGAGTTGCCGGCAACATTCAGTACTTC.

This clone was observed a handful of times. The V and J genes are TRBV29-1 and TRBJ1-2; no clear D gene. Germline assignment: CDR1 SQVTM and CDR2 ANQGSEA. The CDR3 spans 13 residues. V dropped 0 bases and J dropped 8 bases, with 13 bases sitting between them. CDR3 nucleotide sequence: TGCAGCGTTGAAGACTCAGAGGGCATGGGCTACACCTTC. It specifies CSVEDSEGMGYTF.

J is TRBJ1-5 and V is TRBV7-2, with 7 bases matching TRBD1. CDR3 size: 17 residues. Trimming took 1 base from V and 6 from J; bases not matched to a gene: 12. Germline loops: CDR1 SGHTA, CDR2 FQGNSA. In nucleotides, the CDR3 is TGTGCCAGCAGCTTAGGCGGGACAGCTAGGGTGGGTCAGCCCCAGCATTTT. It yields the protein CASSLGGTARVGQPQHF.

The chain is built from TRBV19 and TRBJ1-6; 9 bases match TRBD1. After removal of 5 bases from V and 7 bases from J, the junction contained 12 bases not matched to a gene. Germline V lookup: CDR1 LNHDA, CDR2 SQIVND (reference sequence). CDR3 length: 17 amino acids. CDR3 sequence (DNA): TGTGCCAGTAGTTCCCCGCCCGGGACAGGGTCGAATTCACCCCTCCACTTT. The encoded protein is CASSSPPGTGSNSPLHF.

V is TRBV6-6 and J is TRBJ2-7; TRBD1 matches at 10 bases. With 1 base clipped from V and 2 bases from J, the junction kept 2 bases outside the gene matches. This CDR3 is built from 15 residues. Germline V gene data show CDR1 as MNHNY and CDR2 as SVGAGI (reference sequence). This chain's CDR3 is CASSYYGTGAYEQYF. CDR3 DNA: TGTGCCAGCAGTTACTACGGGACAGGGGCCTACGAGCAGTACTTC.

V usage is TRBV11-2 and J usage is TRBJ2-5, with TRBD2 matching 7 bases. The V segment lost 5 bases and the J segment 5 bases; nucleotides outside the gene matches: 11. CDR3 length equals 15 residues. The germline CDR1 and CDR2 sequences are SGHAT and FQNNGV. The CDR3 loop is CASSPPWGGAETQYF. The CDR3 coding sequence is TGTGCCAGCAGCCCTCCCTGGGGGGGTGCCGAGACCCAGTACTTC.

This clone was detected only a few times. V usage is TRBV7-9 and J usage is TRBJ2-5, with 8 bases that match TRBD2. Germline loops: CDR1 SEHNR, CDR2 FQNEAQ (reference sequence). J gave up 7 bases and V 1 base, and 5 bases lay outside the gene matches. The CDR3 loop spans 14 amino acids. The CDR3 nucleotides are TGTGCCAGCAGCTTAGAAGGGCTAGCGGGGACCCAGTACTTC. This gives the protein CASSLEGLAGTQYF.

This rearrangement joins TRBV29-1 to TRBJ1-1, with D maybe TRBD1 (5 bases). CDR1 and CDR2 from the germline V gene are SQVTM and ANQGSEA. The CDR3 sequence is 11 residues long. The V end lost 1 base, the J end lost 11 bases, and 11 bases lay between the germline ends. In DNA form, the CDR3 reads TGCAGCGTTGAAGTGGGGGGTTCGGCTTTCTTT. This gives the protein CSVEVGGSAFF.